The clone carrying this TCR beta chain has only one observation. The sample belongs to a study of blood T cell repertoires in COVID-19. CDR3 length equals 14 residues. Germline V lookup: CDR1 SGHVS, CDR2 FQNEAQ. V lost 3 bases, J lost 0 bases, and 9 bases lay in between. Sequencing used immunoSEQ multiplex PCR; TCRdb keeps in-frame clones, though not all of them. This sample has some 120,000 clones, with roughly 90% found just once. Sequencing input: peripheral blood. This chain links TRBV7-8 with TRBJ2-7; D is possibly TRBD2 (6 bases). This receptor was taken from a man in his fifties with COVID-19, enrolled during active disease. The CDR3 DNA sequence: TGTGCCAGCAGCTTTGGAGGGCCCTCCTACGAGCAGTACTTC. Amino acids: CASSFGGPSYEQYF. The complete variable domain, with remaining parts taken from reference TRBV7-8 and TRBJ2-7, reads GAGVSQSPRYKVAKRGQDVALRCDPISGHVSLFWYQQALGQGPEFLTYFQNEAQLDKSGLPSDRFFAERPEGSVSTLKIQRTQQEDSAVYLCASSFGGPSYEQYFGPGTRLTVT.